Listed here is a single TCR beta chain. What it binds is unknown. The PCR ran on 60 Vbeta and 13 Jbeta primers. The repertoire was sequenced with immunoSEQ multiplex PCR; TCRdb's copy has only in-frame clones and lacks some. Of approximately 190,000 clones in the sample, 80% to 85% were seen once. This sample is part of a study of cytomegalovirus exposure and HLA in healthy donors. For the study at large: A previous analysis identified 95 million to 130 million unique TCR beta sequences derived from roughly 180 million T cells. Notes on the study in general: A later analysis reportedly identified an Asian-associated ancestry cluster as carrying fewer N-insertions than the approximately 620-donor mean. With DRB1 most and HLA-C fewest, TCR association rates differed between HLA loci in a later analysis. As confirmed in vitro, a few CMV-associated chains were specific for CMV antigens.

The J segment lost 11 bases and the V segment lost 1 base, leaving 7 bases of the junction unmatched. The germline gives CDR1 MDHEN, CDR2 SYDVKM. The CDR3 has 13 amino acids. The rearrangement uses TRBV28 and TRBJ1-1, with 7 bases lining up with TRBD1. This clonotype was sampled from a woman in her forties or fifties in good health and CMV-seropositive. Sequenced sample: PBMCs. The CDR3 DNA sequence: TGTGCCAGCAGTTTATCCCAGACAGGGAGGGCTTTCTTT. Its protein product is CASSLSQTGRAFF. Using reference TRBV28 and TRBJ1-1 for the parts outside the CDR3, the full variable domain is DVKVTQSSRYLVKRTGEKVFLECVQDMDHENMFWYRQDPGLGLRLIYFSYDVKMKEKGDIPEGYSVSREKKERFSLILESASTNQTSMYLCASSLSQTGRAFFGQGTRLTVV.